Each of the 2 T cell receptor beta chains below was sequenced from the same sample in a study of beta chain features in type 1 diabetes. Expressed TCRB transcripts were sequenced after all isolated RNA was converted to cDNA. The repertoire was sequenced with immunoSEQ multiplex PCR; TCRdb's copy has only in-frame clones and lacks some. The sample carries about 350,000 clones, around a fifth recorded once. Specimen: naive CD4+ T cells from blood. These receptors were obtained from a woman aged 18-29 years in good health.

This clone occurred a few times. The chain combines TRBV30 with TRBJ2-1; D is perhaps TRBD2 (6 bases). V lost 1 base, J lost 2 bases, and 18 bases lay in between. Germline V lookup: CDR1 GTSNPN, CDR2 SVGIG (reference sequence). The CDR3 extends over 17 amino acids. CDR3 bases: TGTGCCTGGAGTGGGGGTCGAGTGGGGGGAACCTACAATGAGCAGTTCTTC. Translating it yields CAWSGGRVGGTYNEQFF. The whole variable domain, filled in from reference TRBV30 and TRBJ2-1, reads SQTIHQWPATLVQPVGSPLSLECTVEGTSNPNLYWYRQAAGRGLQLLFYSVGIGQISSEVPQNLSASRPQDRQFILSSKKLLLSDSGFYLCAWSGGRVGGTYNEQFFGPGTRLTVL.

This clone was observed a few times. The J gene is TRBJ1-1, the V gene TRBV18, with 10 bases lining up with TRBD1. CDR1 and CDR2 (germline): KGHSH, LQKENI. Unmatched junction bases numbered 5, after V lost 3 bases and J lost 10 bases. The CDR3 covers 13 residues. The CDR3 loop reads CASSPRDRGGAFF. The CDR3 DNA reads as TGTGCCAGCTCACCCCGGGACAGGGGAGGAGCTTTCTTT.